The rows below give T cell receptor beta chains drawn from one sample of a study of cytomegalovirus exposure and HLA in healthy donors. Measured with immunoSEQ multiplex PCR; TCRdb has only the in-frame clones, and not every one. The sample has about 110,000 clones, around 80% seen once; the top ten hold around 5.9%. The sequenced material came from PBMCs. The receptors were gathered from a man aged 25 to 40 in good health and CMV-seropositive. Both conserved end residues are trimmed from each CDR3. The order of the fields is CDR3 protein, J gene, clone size, V gene. Clone size is stated in some rows and not others, as once, few, many or a class when expanded.

cdr3_aa: ASDEGGEVDTQY
j_call: TRBJ2-3
clone_size: NA
v_call: TRBV5-1

cdr3_aa: ASSLADTYNSPLH
j_call: TRBJ1-6
clone_size: once
v_call: TRBV5-1

cdr3_aa: ASTFSPYMNTEAF
j_call: TRBJ1-1
clone_size: NA
v_call: TRBV7-2

cdr3_aa: ASSDSGYEVREQY
j_call: TRBJ2-7
clone_size: NA
v_call: TRBV7-2

cdr3_aa: ASSAPSDTEAF
j_call: TRBJ1-1
clone_size: NA
v_call: TRBV9

cdr3_aa: ASSGGNNSPLH
j_call: TRBJ1-6
clone_size: NA
v_call: TRBV9

cdr3_aa: ASSLMTGADTEAF
j_call: TRBJ1-1
clone_size: NA
v_call: TRBV5-1

cdr3_aa: ASSDIQGAGQPQH
j_call: TRBJ1-5
clone_size: NA
v_call: TRBV27

cdr3_aa: SAHHRYTGELF
j_call: TRBJ2-2
clone_size: few
v_call: TRBV29-1

cdr3_aa: ASSSQTSHRDTQY
j_call: TRBJ2-3
clone_size: NA
v_call: TRBV7-9

cdr3_aa: ASRQPGQDYEQY
j_call: TRBJ2-7
clone_size: few
v_call: TRBV19

cdr3_aa: SSTWGADTDTQY
j_call: TRBJ2-3
clone_size: NA
v_call: TRBV7-9

cdr3_aa: ASSKTEQETQY
j_call: TRBJ2-5
clone_size: NA
v_call: TRBV19

cdr3_aa: ASSLAPGLGYEQY
j_call: TRBJ2-7
clone_size: NA
v_call: TRBV7-2

cdr3_aa: ASSLGWTGRNTEAF
j_call: TRBJ1-1
clone_size: NA
v_call: TRBV5-6

cdr3_aa: ASSPQQGSYEQY
j_call: TRBJ2-7
clone_size: once
v_call: TRBV5-1

cdr3_aa: ASSLGPAGTGVNTQY
j_call: TRBJ2-3
clone_size: few
v_call: TRBV11-2

cdr3_aa: AWSRLAGGETQY
j_call: TRBJ2-5
clone_size: NA
v_call: TRBV30

cdr3_aa: ASSIWGGMNTEAF
j_call: TRBJ1-1
clone_size: NA
v_call: TRBV19

cdr3_aa: ASSPRTGNTEAF
j_call: TRBJ1-1
clone_size: NA
v_call: TRBV19

cdr3_aa: ASSQGLFGGGAYVADTQY
j_call: TRBJ2-3
clone_size: NA
v_call: TRBV4-2

cdr3_aa: AWSTAGAEAF
j_call: TRBJ1-1
clone_size: NA
v_call: TRBV30

cdr3_aa: ASSNRDSNTGELF
j_call: TRBJ2-2
clone_size: NA
v_call: TRBV25-1

cdr3_aa: ATSSDRWETQY
j_call: TRBJ2-5
clone_size: NA
v_call: TRBV15

cdr3_aa: AARPSGQGNSPLH
j_call: TRBJ1-6
clone_size: NA
v_call: TRBV10-3

cdr3_aa: ASSLAGGQETQY
j_call: TRBJ2-5
clone_size: few
v_call: TRBV5-4

cdr3_aa: ASSPHPLSPYNEQF
j_call: TRBJ2-1
clone_size: once
v_call: TRBV5-4

cdr3_aa: ASRQWDRGAPSGSSYNEQF
j_call: TRBJ2-1
clone_size: NA
v_call: TRBV23-1

cdr3_aa: ATSRKGQGRGMDGYT
j_call: TRBJ1-2
clone_size: NA
v_call: TRBV15

cdr3_aa: ASSLMFVQGGTGELF
j_call: TRBJ2-2
clone_size: NA
v_call: TRBV28

cdr3_aa: ASSRGQGNPSTDTQY
j_call: TRBJ2-3
clone_size: NA
v_call: TRBV19